This T cell receptor beta chain was sequenced in a study of blood T cell repertoires in COVID-19. For the study at large: Sources were T cells, B-cell-depleted T cells, or PBMCs; the material itself was cDNA or gDNA.

Participants spanned ages roughly 18 to 90 years and resided in roughly 22 US areas. TCRdb keeps only in-frame clones here, not all; method: immunoSEQ multiplex PCR. Counted here are 350,000 or so clones, almost 90% occurring once; the ten biggest clones make up 0.95% to 1.1%. The sample was PBMCs or T cells enriched from blood (not recorded which). This receptor was identified in a woman in her twenties or thirties who had been exposed to COVID-19.

This CDR3 is CATSRGRLENNEQFF. The DNA for the CDR3 is TGTGCCACCAGCAGAGGGCGACTGGAAAACAATGAGCAGTTCTTC. The chain has TRBV15 and TRBJ2-1; no definite D call. Trimming shortened V by 1 base and J by 5 bases, and 12 bases separated the two germline ends. Per the germline V gene, CDR1 is LNHNV and CDR2 is YYDKDF (reference sequence). The CDR3 is 15 residues long.